The 25 T cell receptor beta chains given below trace back to one sample, sequenced in a study of control samples from healthy donors and cancer patients. Clones were sequenced by immunoSEQ multiplex PCR, and TCRdb holds only the in-frame ones, with some missing. The data show about 160,000 clones, around 90% seen once. Sequenced material: blood. Source of these receptors: a man aged 25-45 years in good health.

The chain joins TRBV29-1 to TRBJ2-5, with D tentatively TRBD2 (7 bases). V was trimmed by 7 bases and J by 8 bases, leaving 23 bases between them. This CDR3 contains 14 residues. Germline assignment: CDR1 SQVTM and CDR2 ANQGSEA. The CDR3: CSAEGGAARATQYF. CDR3 DNA sequence: TGCAGCGCCGAGGGGGGGGCCGCCCGTGCCACCCAGTACTTC. The full variable domain, in which reference TRBV29-1 and TRBJ2-5 provide the parts outside the CDR3, is SAVISQKPSRDICQRGTSLTIQCQVDSQVTMMFWYRQQPGQSLTLIATANQGSEATYESGFVIDKFPISRPNLTFSTLTVSNMSPEDSSIYLCSAEGGAARATQYFGPGTRLLVL.

The chain is built from TRBV11-2 and TRBJ1-4; 8 nucleotides align to TRBD1. The CDR3 has 16 amino acids. Trimming cost V 1 base and J 7 bases; bases outside gene matches: 8. Germline V gene sequence: CDR1 SGHAT, CDR2 FQNNGV. The CDR3, as DNA: TGTGCCAGCAGCTTAGGGTTGGCGACAGGGGTTGAAAAACTGTTTTTT. It yields the protein CASSLGLATGVEKLFF.

V is TRBV20-1 and J is TRBJ2-3; possibly TRBD1 for D (5 bases). CDR3 length equals 11 residues. Germline CDR1 and CDR2: DFQATT and SNEGSKA (reference sequence). Trimming took off 7 bases at V and 4 bases at J, with 9 bases between the two ends. The CDR3 nucleotides are TGCAGTGGCCTCAGGGCAGATACGCAGTATTTT. Encoded protein: CSGLRADTQYF.

The rearrangement joins TRBV24-1 to TRBJ1-1; 8 bases match TRBD1. Per germline, CDR1 KGHDR and CDR2 SFDVKD. The CDR3 totals 13 residues. Unmatched junction bases numbered 6, after V lost 8 bases and J lost 5 bases. The DNA for the CDR3 is TGTGCCACCACCCAGGGGGCTTGGACTGAAGCTTTCTTT. Translated: CATTQGAWTEAFF.

The J gene is TRBJ1-5, the V gene TRBV28, with TRBD1 as a possible D gene (5 bases). V shed 5 bases and J shed 8 bases, with 7 bases lying between them. CDR1 and CDR2 from the germline V gene are MDHEN and SYDVKM. CDR3 size: 11 residues. CDR3 in amino acids: CASSQQEPQHF. The CDR3 region has the DNA TGTGCCAGCAGTCAACAGGAGCCCCAGCATTTT. The entire variable domain, with the rest obtained from reference TRBV28 and TRBJ1-5, is as follows: DVKVTQSSRYLVKRTGEKVFLECVQDMDHENMFWYRQDPGLGLRLIYFSYDVKMKEKGDIPEGYSVSREKKERFSLILESASTNQTSMYLCASSQQEPQHFGDGTRLSIL.

J is TRBJ2-5 and V is TRBV4-2; D not resolved. V was trimmed by 1 base and J by 5 bases, leaving 8 bases between them. Germline CDR1 is LGHNA and CDR2 is YNFKEQ. This CDR3 comprises 13 residues. DNA for the CDR3: TGTGCCAGCAGCCAAGGAAAGCTGGAGACCCAGTACTTC. This encodes CASSQGKLETQYF.

The rearrangement links TRBV10-3 to TRBJ1-5; D gene ambiguous. Trimming took off 8 bases at V and 4 bases at J, with 12 bases between the two ends. The CDR3 contains 13 residues. Per germline, CDR1 ENHRY and CDR2 SYGVKD. CDR3 DNA sequence: TGTGCCATCGGAGTGGACGGAAATCAGCCCCAGCATTTT. Its translation is CAIGVDGNQPQHF.

V gene TRBV28 combines with J gene TRBJ2-4; the D gene could be TRBD1 or TRBD2 (6 bases each). V shed 3 bases and J shed 3 bases, with 12 bases lying between them. Germline loops: CDR1 MDHEN, CDR2 SYDVKM. The CDR3 spans 15 residues. The CDR3 spells CASSFLGGGKNIQYF. The CDR3 DNA reads TGTGCCAGCAGTTTCCTTGGAGGGGGCAAAAACATTCAGTACTTC.

The chain combines TRBV28 with TRBJ2-7; no clear D gene. Germline assignment: CDR1 MDHEN and CDR2 SYDVKM. Trimming removed 3 bases from V and 4 bases from J, with 10 bases in between. The CDR3 length is 13 residues. For the CDR3, the DNA is TGTGCCAGCAGTTTGTCCCTCCCTTACGAGCAGTACTTC. Protein product: CASSLSLPYEQYF. Full variable domain (rest looked up from reference TRBV28 and TRBJ2-7): DVKVTQSSRYLVKRTGEKVFLECVQDMDHENMFWYRQDPGLGLRLIYFSYDVKMKEKGDIPEGYSVSREKKERFSLILESASTNQTSMYLCASSLSLPYEQYFGPGTRLTVT.

The chain uses TRBV7-2 and TRBJ2-4; D is ambiguous. The CDR3 is 13 residues long. Trimming removed 4 bases at V and 3 bases at J, with 7 bases between. CDR1 SGHTA and CDR2 FQGNSA come from the germline V gene. The CDR3 is CASSSDRKNIQYF. CDR3 nucleotide sequence: TGTGCCAGCAGCTCGGACCGCAAAAACATTCAGTACTTC.

V is TRBV7-2 and J is TRBJ1-1, with D unresolved. Trimming left V 4 bases short and J 1 base short, with 7 bases between. The CDR3 extends over 13 amino acids. Germline loops: CDR1 SGHTA, CDR2 FQGNSA. CDR3 coding DNA: TGTGCCAGCAGCTCCAAAGCGAACACTGAAGCTTTCTTT. Translating it yields CASSSKANTEAFF.

This sequence joins TRBV7-9 and TRBJ2-1; D may be TRBD2 (5 bases). Germline V gene data show CDR1 as SEHNR and CDR2 as FQNEAQ (reference sequence). Deletions cut 4 bases from V and 10 bases from J, with 17 bases between. This CDR3 contains 14 residues. The CDR3 sequence: CASSSLTSSGEQFF. The CDR3 DNA reads as TGTGCCAGCAGCTCCCTCACTAGTTCCGGAGAGCAGTTCTTC.

Details on this clone: The sample contains more than one DNA sequence encoding this CDR3. The chain is built from TRBV5-1 and TRBJ2-2; maybe TRBD1 (6 bases). This CDR3 comprises 17 residues. The V gene's germline CDR1 is SGHRS and CDR2 YFSETQ. Trimming stripped 0 bases from V and 2 bases from J, with 14 bases between. CDR3: CASSLGIGQINTGELFF. The CDR3 region has the DNA TGCGCCAGCAGCTTGGGAATAGGACAGATTAACACCGGGGAGCTGTTTTTT. The complete variable domain, with remaining parts taken from reference TRBV5-1 and TRBJ2-2, reads KAGVTQTPRYLIKTRGQQVTLSCSPISGHRSVSWYQQTPGQGLQFLFEYFSETQRNKGNFPGRFSGRQFSNSRSEMNVSTLELGDSALYLCASSLGIGQINTGELFFGEGSRLTVL.

The CDR3 is CASSGVGGMLNEQFF. DNA of the CDR3: TGTGCCAGCAGTGGGGTCGGGGGGATGTTGAATGAGCAGTTCTTC. The chain recombines TRBV6-4 with TRBJ2-1, with TRBD2 matching 7 bases. Germline V gives CDR1 MRHNA, CDR2 SNTAGT. The CDR3 contains 15 residues. With V trimmed by 4 bases and J by 7 bases, 10 bases remained unmatched.

The rearrangement uses TRBV5-1 and TRBJ2-1; no clear D. The V and J ends lost 0 bases and 4 bases respectively, with 11 bases between them. The CDR3 consists of 15 residues. Germline V lookup: CDR1 SGHRS, CDR2 YFSETQ. The CDR3 DNA reads as TGCGCCAGCAGCTTGGCCGTTGGCAGATACAATGAGCAGTTCTTC. This sequence encodes CASSLAVGRYNEQFF.

Here the CDR3 reads CASSPRAYGYTEAFF. Written as DNA, the CDR3 is TGTGCCAGTAGTCCTAGGGCCTACGGGTACACTGAAGCTTTCTTT. V is TRBV19 and J is TRBJ1-1, with unresolved D. The CDR3 length is 15 residues. Per the germline V gene, CDR1 is LNHDA and CDR2 is SQIVND (reference sequence). V gave up 5 bases and J gave up 3 bases, with 16 bases separating them.

This clone is a singleton in its sample. The V and J genes are TRBV2 and TRBJ1-3; D might be TRBD1 (6 bases). CDR3 length: 13 amino acids. Trimming pared 7 bases from V and 5 bases from J, leaving 12 bases between. Germline values: CDR1 SNHLY, CDR2 FYNNEI. CDR3 in amino acids: CASKTGGRNTIYF. CDR3 nucleotides: TGTGCCAGCAAGACGGGGGGCCGAAACACCATATATTTT.

The genes are TRBV6-5 and TRBJ1-1, with D unclear. CDR1 and CDR2 from the germline V gene are MNHEY and SVGAGI. The germline V and J ends were trimmed by 2 bases and 7 bases, with 8 bases remaining between them. This CDR3 region has 12 residues. The CDR3 here is CASSYDSGEAFF. Written as DNA, the CDR3 is TGTGCCAGCAGTTACGACTCTGGTGAAGCTTTCTTT.

This clone has a single count. CDR3 nucleotides: TGTGCCAGTAGTAGCACGGCGAGGGCCGAGCAGTACTTC. Translation: CASSSTARAEQYF. The chain couples TRBV19 to TRBJ2-7, with a weak D call TRBD2 (5 bases). Germline CDR1 is LNHDA and CDR2 is SQIVND (reference sequence). V shed 4 bases and J shed 6 bases, with 13 bases lying between them. CDR3 length: 13 amino acids. Drawing the rest from reference TRBV19 and TRBJ2-7, the complete variable domain is DGGITQSPKYLFRKEGQNVTLSCEQNLNHDAMYWYRQDPGQGLRLIYYSQIVNDFQKGDIAEGYSVSREKKESFPLTVTSAQKNPTAFYLCASSSTARAEQYFGPGTRLTVT.

The chain uses TRBV6-6 and TRBJ1-1; TRBD1 agrees at 7 bases. This CDR3 is built from 15 residues. The trim removed 5 bases at V and 0 bases at J, leaving 6 bases unmatched. Germline CDR1 MNHNY, CDR2 SVGAGI (reference sequence). The CDR3, as DNA: TGTGCCAGCAGTCAAACAGGGGAAGTGAACACTGAAGCTTTCTTT. The encoded protein is CASSQTGEVNTEAFF.

The chain is built from TRBV27 and TRBJ2-7; 8 bases fit TRBD1. The V gene end was trimmed by 8 bases and the J gene end by 2 bases; junction bases not matched to a gene: 11. Germline V gives CDR1 MNHEY, CDR2 SMNVEV (reference sequence). The CDR3 has 15 residues. CDR3 in amino acids: CASGLNQGAAYEQYF. In nucleotides, the CDR3 is TGTGCCAGCGGACTGAATCAGGGGGCGGCCTACGAGCAGTACTTC.

The chain carries TRBV18 and TRBJ1-3; D ambiguous. This CDR3 comprises 14 residues. The germline V and J ends were trimmed by 3 bases and 4 bases, with 10 bases remaining between them. Per germline, CDR1 KGHSH and CDR2 LQKENI. Written as DNA, the CDR3 is TGTGCCAGCTCACCGGACCCGGGGGGAAACACCATATATTTT. The encoded protein is CASSPDPGGNTIYF.

This clone showed up just once. The genes are TRBV10-3 and TRBJ2-7; no clear D. Germline V gives CDR1 ENHRY, CDR2 SYGVKD. The CDR3 sequence is 14 residues long. V shed 2 bases and J shed 0 bases, with 8 bases lying between them. CDR3 bases: TGTGCCATCAGTGAGGATCGGCACTCCTACGAGCAGTACTTC. Translation gives CAISEDRHSYEQYF.

J is TRBJ1-5 and V is TRBV11-2; D might be TRBD1 (6 bases). The ends were cut back, 2 bases at V and 7 bases at J, with 9 bases in the middle. This CDR3 spans 13 amino acids. The germline CDR1 and CDR2 sequences are SGHAT and FQNNGV. CDR3 sequence (DNA): TGTGCCAGCAGCTTACTTACAGGGCAGCCCCAGCATTTT. This translates into CASSLLTGQPQHF.

The chain is built from TRBV4-3 and TRBJ2-6; TRBD2 might be the D (5 bases). V lost 1 base and J 1 base, leaving 17 bases between the germline ends. The CDR3 spans 19 residues. Germline V lookup: CDR1 LGHNA, CDR2 YSLEER. The CDR3 DNA sequence: TGCGCCAGCAGCCAAGGGGAGACTTCTGACCTATCTGGGGCCAACGTCCTGACTTTC. Translation: CASSQGETSDLSGANVLTF.